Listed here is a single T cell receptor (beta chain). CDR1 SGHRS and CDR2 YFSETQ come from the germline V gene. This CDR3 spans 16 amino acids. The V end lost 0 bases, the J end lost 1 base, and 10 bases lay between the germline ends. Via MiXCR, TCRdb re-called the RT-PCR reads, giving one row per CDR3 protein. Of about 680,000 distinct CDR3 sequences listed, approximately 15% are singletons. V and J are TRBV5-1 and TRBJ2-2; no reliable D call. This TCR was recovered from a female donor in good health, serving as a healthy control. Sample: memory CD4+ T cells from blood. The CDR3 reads CASSLEGVRNTGELFF. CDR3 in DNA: TGCGCCAGCAGCTTGGAGGGCGTAAGGAACACCGGGGAGCTGTTTTTT.